The rows below give T cell receptor beta chains drawn from one sample of a study of blood T cell repertoires in COVID-19. Method: immunoSEQ multiplex PCR; TCRdb's copy keeps in-frame clones and lacks some. Here the sample spans approximately 250,000 clones, under 90% being singletons. What was sequenced was peripheral blood. Source of these receptors: a human donor in a cohort sampled during active COVID-19. The CDR3 runs from the conserved cysteine through the conserved F or W. Fields, in order: V gene, clone size, J gene, CDR3 length, D gene, CDR3 protein, CDR3 DNA. D genes are given only for firm matches. The size entry is marked missing in some rows and otherwise reads once, few, many or a size class.

>TRBV15|NA|TRBJ2-3|16|TRBD2
CATSRVQREKSDTQYF
TGTGCCACCAGCAGAGTACAGCGGGAGAAATCAGATACGCAGTATTTT
>TRBV21-1|NA|TRBJ2-5|17|NA
CASSKAHSGNYLHTQYF
TGTGCCAGCAGCAAAGCCCATTCAGGGAACTACTTGCATACCCAGTACTTC
>TRBV5-1|NA|TRBJ2-1|16|TRBD2
CASSLEGTSGYNEQFF
TGCGCCAGCAGCTTGGAGGGGACTAGCGGGTACAATGAGCAGTTCTTC
>TRBV24-1|NA|TRBJ1-5|15|NA
CATSDPRRGNQPQHF
TGTGCCACCAGTGATCCCCGACGGGGAAATCAGCCCCAGCATTTT
>TRBV18|NA|TRBJ1-2|15|TRBD1
CASSPFGTGDYGYTF
TGTGCCAGCTCACCTTTTGGGACAGGGGATTATGGCTACACCTTC
>TRBV7-8|NA|TRBJ1-3|14|TRBD1
CASSHGTGGNTIYF
TGTGCCAGCAGCCATGGGACAGGGGGAAACACCATATATTTT
>TRBV24-1|NA|TRBJ2-1|15|TRBD2
CATRTSGGVYNEQFF
TGTGCCACCAGGACTAGCGGGGGGGTGTACAATGAGCAGTTCTTC
>TRBV5-4|NA|TRBJ2-2|14|NA
CASSLPLANGELFF
TGTGCCAGCAGCTTGCCCCTAGCGAATGGGGAGCTGTTTTTT
>TRBV2|NA|TRBJ2-7|12|NA
CASSVQGYEQYF
TGTGCCAGCAGCGTACAGGGATACGAGCAGTACTTC
>TRBV19|NA|TRBJ2-7|13|TRBD1
CANLSDRAYEQYF
TGTGCCAACCTTTCGGACAGGGCCTACGAGCAGTACTTC
>TRBV2|NA|TRBJ2-7|14|TRBD2
CASSGNGLAYEQYF
TGTGCCAGCAGTGGAAATGGACTAGCCTACGAGCAGTACTTC
>TRBV6-6|NA|TRBJ2-1|16|TRBD2
CASTITTSGGRDEQFF
TGTGCCAGCACCATAACGACTAGCGGGGGGAGGGATGAGCAGTTCTTC
>TRBV5-6|NA|TRBJ2-3|15|NA
CASSQDRISTDTQYF
TGTGCCAGCAGTCAGGACAGAATTAGCACAGATACGCAGTATTTT
>TRBV27|NA|TRBJ2-3|14|NA
CASRHLAPTDTQYF
TGTGCCAGCAGGCATTTGGCCCCCACAGATACGCAGTATTTT
>TRBV7-3|NA|TRBJ2-5|13|NA
CASSPSDRETQYF
TGTGCCAGCAGCCCCAGTGATCGAGAGACCCAGTACTTC
>TRBV10-3|NA|TRBJ1-2|14|NA
CAINAIQGNYGYTF
TGTGCCATCAATGCCATACAGGGTAACTATGGCTACACCTTC
>TRBV6-5|NA|TRBJ1-2|15|TRBD1
CASSPRQGIRGGYTF
TGTGCCAGCAGTCCTCGACAGGGGATAAGAGGAGGCTACACCTTC
>TRBV18|few|TRBJ1-2|17|TRBD1
CASSPGQGTIANYGYTF
TGTGCCAGCTCACCGGGACAGGGGACCATAGCTAACTATGGCTACACCTTC
>TRBV7-9|NA|TRBJ1-1|14|TRBD1
CASSYQTGNSGAFF
TGTGCCAGCAGCTACCAGACAGGGAACTCGGGCGCTTTCTTT
>TRBV14|NA|TRBJ2-7|16|NA
CASSHLRRADQYEQYF
TGTGCCAGCAGCCACCTAAGGCGGGCAGACCAATACGAGCAGTACTTC
>TRBV5-1|few|TRBJ1-1|16|TRBD1
CASSLLGQGVRTEAFF
TGCGCCAGCAGCCTCTTGGGACAGGGGGTGAGAACTGAAGCTTTCTTT
>TRBV15|NA|TRBJ2-5|17|TRBD2
CATSRDSGLAGTETQYF
TGTGCCACCAGCAGAGATTCAGGACTAGCGGGGACGGAGACCCAGTACTTC
>TRBV2|many|TRBJ1-5|14|TRBD1
CASSEEGAGQPQHF
TGTGCCAGCAGTGAAGAGGGGGCAGGGCAGCCCCAGCATTTT
>TRBV7-8|NA|TRBJ1-6|14|NA
CASSPREGDSPLHF
TGTGCCAGCAGCCCCAGGGAGGGGGATTCACCCCTCCACTTT
>TRBV19|NA|TRBJ1-2|14|NA
CASSMIDRIHGYTF
TGTGCCAGTAGTATGATAGACAGGATCCATGGCTACACCTTC
>TRBV5-1|few|TRBJ1-6|17|NA
CASSLTAPSSYNSPLHF
TGCGCCAGCAGCTTGACAGCCCCGAGCTCCTATAATTCACCCCTCCACTTT
>TRBV7-6|NA|TRBJ2-1|17|TRBD2
CASSSLHGGGDYNEQFF
TGTGCCAGCAGTTCACTCCACGGCGGGGGGGATTACAATGAGCAGTTCTTC
>TRBV2|NA|TRBJ2-2|15|TRBD2
CASSPRLAGGGELFF
TGTGCCAGCAGTCCGAGACTAGCTGGGGGCGGGGAGCTGTTTTTT
>TRBV12-3/TRBV12-4|NA|TRBJ2-2|13|NA
CASSSSVTGELFF
TGTGCCAGCAGCTCCAGCGTTACCGGGGAGCTGTTTTTT
>TRBV2|NA|TRBJ2-2|13|NA
CASSRTGREVLFF
TGTGCCAGCAGCCGGACAGGGAGGGAGGTGCTGTTTTTT
>TRBV5-1|few|TRBJ2-7|12|NA
CASSRGNYEQYF
TGCGCCAGCAGCAGGGGGAACTACGAGCAGTACTTC
>TRBV29-1|few|TRBJ2-7|13|NA
CSVRVGGAYEQYF
TGCAGCGTTCGGGTTGGCGGAGCCTACGAGCAGTACTTC
>TRBV6-2/TRBV6-3|NA|TRBJ2-7|14|NA
CASSYDEGTYEQYF
TGTGCCAGCAGTTACGACGAGGGGACTTACGAGCAGTACTTC
>TRBV4-2|NA|TRBJ2-7|13|NA
CASSQAAGYEQYF
TGTGCCAGCAGCCAAGCGGCAGGGTACGAGCAGTACTTC
>TRBV6-5|NA|TRBJ1-2|16|TRBD1
CASSYSDDRGNYGYTF
TGTGCCAGCAGTTACTCGGACGACAGGGGGAACTATGGCTACACCTTC
>TRBV6-2/TRBV6-3|NA|TRBJ2-7|17|TRBD2
CASSWSASGGRNYEQYF
TGTGCCAGCAGTTGGTCCGCTAGCGGGGGGAGAAACTACGAGCAGTACTTC
>TRBV5-1|NA|TRBJ1-3|14|NA
CASSLEQAGNTIYF
TGCGCCAGCAGCTTGGAACAAGCTGGAAACACCATATATTTT
>TRBV11-2|few|TRBJ2-7|15|TRBD2
CASSLGGGGSYEQYF
TGTGCCAGCAGCCTCGGGGGGGGAGGCTCCTACGAGCAGTACTTC
>TRBV2|NA|TRBJ2-6|15|TRBD2
CASSAGGSGANVLTF
TGTGCCAGCAGTGCGGGGGGCTCTGGGGCCAACGTCCTGACTTTC
>TRBV2|NA|TRBJ2-7|15|NA
CASSEVSSRVYEQYF
TGTGCCAGCAGTGAAGTTTCATCCAGGGTTTACGAGCAGTACTTC
>TRBV21-1|NA|TRBJ1-2|15|NA
CASSRDRRANYGYTF
TGTGCCAGCAGCAGGGACAGGCGAGCTAACTATGGCTACACCTTC
>TRBV6-4|once|TRBJ1-6|15|TRBD1
CASRSGQGDNSPLHF
TGTGCCAGCAGATCTGGACAGGGGGATAATTCACCCCTCCACTTT
>TRBV9|NA|TRBJ1-6|15|TRBD1
CASSPRGQGQSPLHF
TGTGCCAGCAGCCCCCGGGGACAGGGTCAATCACCCCTCCACTTT
>TRBV5-6|NA|TRBJ1-2|15|TRBD1
CASSFRDRAYYGYTF
TGTGCCAGCAGCTTTCGGGACAGGGCTTATTATGGCTACACCTTC
>TRBV5-8|few|TRBJ1-5|12|NA
CASRGAGQPQHF
TGTGCCAGCCGGGGGGCGGGCCAGCCCCAGCATTTT
>TRBV25-1|NA|TRBJ2-2|15|TRBD1
CASSGGTVNTGELFF
TGTGCCAGCAGTGGTGGGACAGTCAACACCGGGGAGCTGTTTTTT
>TRBV7-2|many|TRBJ1-5|15|NA
CASSPGGSSNQPQHF
TGTGCCAGCAGCCCGGGGGGTAGCAGCAATCAGCCCCAGCATTTT
>TRBV5-6|NA|TRBJ2-7|15|NA
CASSLAGGSYYEQYF
TGTGCCAGCAGCTTGGCCGGGGGTTCCTACTACGAGCAGTACTTC
>TRBV6-5|NA|TRBJ2-7|13|TRBD2
CARRGGFHSEQYF
TGTGCCAGAAGGGGAGGGTTTCATAGCGAGCAGTACTTC
>TRBV27|NA|TRBJ2-7|17|TRBD1
CASSLTGGGQGTGEQYF
TGTGCCAGCAGTTTAACGGGTGGGGGACAGGGTACGGGGGAGCAGTACTTC
>TRBV28|NA|TRBJ1-4|15|TRBD1
CASRAAGTGFEKLFF
TGTGCCAGCAGAGCAGCCGGGACAGGGTTTGAAAAACTGTTTTTT
>TRBV29-1|NA|TRBJ2-5|15|TRBD1
CSVITTGGSRETQYF
TGCAGCGTTATAACGACAGGGGGATCTAGAGAGACCCAGTACTTC
>TRBV6-1|NA|TRBJ2-7|16|TRBD1
CASSEGQMRQGHEQYF
TGTGCCAGCAGTGAAGGGCAAATGCGACAGGGACACGAGCAGTACTTC
>TRBV7-2|NA|TRBJ2-2|17|TRBD2
CASSRPLGLARSGELFF
TGTGCCAGCAGCCGTCCACTCGGACTAGCTCGATCCGGGGAGCTGTTTTTT
>TRBV19|NA|TRBJ1-4|14|NA
CASSQSGLLEKLFF
TGTGCCAGTAGCCAATCGGGATTATTGGAAAAACTGTTTTTT
>TRBV2|once|TRBJ2-3|15|TRBD2
CASSDARGSTDTQYF
TGTGCCAGCAGTGACGCGCGGGGGAGCACAGATACGCAGTATTTT
>TRBV10-3|NA|TRBJ2-5|20|TRBD1
CAISGRVRGGQGALKETQYF
TGTGCCATCAGTGGACGAGTTCGGGGGGGACAGGGGGCTTTGAAGGAGACCCAGTACTTC
>TRBV7-2|NA|TRBJ2-3|18|TRBD2
CASSNRVAGATSTDTQYF
TGTGCCAGCAGCAACAGGGTAGCGGGGGCGACTAGCACAGATACGCAGTATTTT